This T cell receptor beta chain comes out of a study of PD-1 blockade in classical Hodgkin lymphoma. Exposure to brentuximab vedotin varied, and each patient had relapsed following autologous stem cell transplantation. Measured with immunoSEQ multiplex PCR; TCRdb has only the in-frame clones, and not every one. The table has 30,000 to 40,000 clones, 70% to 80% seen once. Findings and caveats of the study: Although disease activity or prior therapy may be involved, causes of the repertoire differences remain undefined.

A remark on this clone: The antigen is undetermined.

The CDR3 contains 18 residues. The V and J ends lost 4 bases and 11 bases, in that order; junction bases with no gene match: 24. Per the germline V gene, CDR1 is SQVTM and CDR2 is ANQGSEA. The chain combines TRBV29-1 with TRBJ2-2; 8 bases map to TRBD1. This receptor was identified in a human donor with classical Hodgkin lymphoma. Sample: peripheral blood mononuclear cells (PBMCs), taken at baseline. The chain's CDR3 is CSVVVSVLGPDRVRELFF. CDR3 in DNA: TGCAGCGTTGTTGTCAGTGTCTTGGGACCGGACAGGGTACGAGAGCTGTTTTTT.